In this sample, the clone carrying this T cell receptor (beta chain) turned up many times. The antigen remains unidentified. This sample stems from a study of T cells in Graves' hyperthyroidism and ophthalmopathy. The overall study: Peripheral blood was collected at initial diagnosis, before any treatment. Study-wide results and limits: Blood shared most expanded thyroid clonotypes above 0.001.

TCR beta CDR3 region amplification was performed from RNA transcripts. In the first-round RT-PCR of the TCR CDR3, the HTBI primer set was used. TCRdb reanalysed the multiplex PCR reads using MiXCR and keeps one entry per CDR3 protein. This table has approximately 610,000 distinct CDR3 sequences, under 15% appearing once. Clinicians diagnosed patients from clinical symptoms, serum thyroxine and TRAb, thyroid ultrasound and orbital computed tomography. PBMCs were collected from a roughly 10 ml volume of fresh peripheral blood. Germline values: CDR1 MNHNS, CDR2 SASEGT. This CDR3 spans 15 amino acids. V lost 2 bases and J lost 5; bases outside the gene matches: 6.

This chain links TRBV6-1 with TRBJ2-7; 10 nucleotides align to TRBD1. The sequence came from a woman aged 40 to 50 with Graves' ophthalmopathy. The source material was blood. CDR3: CASSETTGGYHEQYF. The CDR3 DNA reads as TGTGCCAGCAGTGAAACGACAGGGGGCTACCACGAGCAGTACTTC.